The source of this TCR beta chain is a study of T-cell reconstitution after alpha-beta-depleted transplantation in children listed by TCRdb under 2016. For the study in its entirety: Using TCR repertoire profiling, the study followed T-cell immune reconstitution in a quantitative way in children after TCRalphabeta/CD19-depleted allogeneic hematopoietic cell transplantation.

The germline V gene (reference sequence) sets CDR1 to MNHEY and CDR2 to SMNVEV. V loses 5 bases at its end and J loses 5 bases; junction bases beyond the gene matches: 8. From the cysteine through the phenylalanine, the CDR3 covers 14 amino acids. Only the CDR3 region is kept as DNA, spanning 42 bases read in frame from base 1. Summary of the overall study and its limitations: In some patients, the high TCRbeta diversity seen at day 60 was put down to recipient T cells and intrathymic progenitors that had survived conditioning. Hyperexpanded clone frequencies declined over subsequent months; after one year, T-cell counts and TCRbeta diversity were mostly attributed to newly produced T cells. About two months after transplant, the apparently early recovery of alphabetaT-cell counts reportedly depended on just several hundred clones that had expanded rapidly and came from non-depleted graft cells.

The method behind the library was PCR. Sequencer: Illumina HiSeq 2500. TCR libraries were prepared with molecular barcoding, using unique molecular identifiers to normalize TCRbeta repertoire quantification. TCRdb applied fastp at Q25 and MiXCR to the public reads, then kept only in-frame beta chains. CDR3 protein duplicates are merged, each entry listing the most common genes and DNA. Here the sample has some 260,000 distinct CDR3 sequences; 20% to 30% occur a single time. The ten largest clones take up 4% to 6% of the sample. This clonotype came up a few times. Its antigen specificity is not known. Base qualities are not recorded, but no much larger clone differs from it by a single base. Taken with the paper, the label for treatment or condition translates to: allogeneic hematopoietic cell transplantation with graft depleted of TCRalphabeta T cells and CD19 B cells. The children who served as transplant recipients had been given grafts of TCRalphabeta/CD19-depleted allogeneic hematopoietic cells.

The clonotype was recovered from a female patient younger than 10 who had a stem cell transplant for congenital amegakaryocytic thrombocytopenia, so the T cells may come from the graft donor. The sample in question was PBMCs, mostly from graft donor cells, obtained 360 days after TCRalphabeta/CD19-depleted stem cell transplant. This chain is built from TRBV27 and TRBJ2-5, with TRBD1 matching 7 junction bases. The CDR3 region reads CASSTYRGAETQYF. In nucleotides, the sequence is TGTGCCAGCAGTACCTACAGGGGTGCGGAGACCCAGTACTTC.